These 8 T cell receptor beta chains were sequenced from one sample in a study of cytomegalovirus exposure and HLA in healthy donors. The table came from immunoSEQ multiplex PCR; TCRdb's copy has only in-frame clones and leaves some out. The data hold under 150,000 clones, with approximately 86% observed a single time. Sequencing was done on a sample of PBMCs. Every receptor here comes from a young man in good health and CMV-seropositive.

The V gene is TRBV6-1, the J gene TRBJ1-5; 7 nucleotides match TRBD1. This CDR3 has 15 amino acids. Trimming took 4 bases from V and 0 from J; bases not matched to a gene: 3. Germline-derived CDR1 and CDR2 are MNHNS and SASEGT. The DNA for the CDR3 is TGTGCCAGCAGTGGACAGGGAAATAGCAATCAGCCCCAGCATTTT. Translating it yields CASSGQGNSNQPQHF.

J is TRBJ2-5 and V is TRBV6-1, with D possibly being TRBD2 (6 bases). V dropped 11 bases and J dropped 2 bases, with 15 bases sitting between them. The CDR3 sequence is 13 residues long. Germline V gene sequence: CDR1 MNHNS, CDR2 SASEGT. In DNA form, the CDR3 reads TGTGCCGTCCGGTACCGGGGGCAAGAGACCCAGTACTTC. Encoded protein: CAVRYRGQETQYF.

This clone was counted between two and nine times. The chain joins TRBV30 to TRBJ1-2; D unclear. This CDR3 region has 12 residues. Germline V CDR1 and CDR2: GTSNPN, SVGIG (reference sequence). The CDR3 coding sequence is TGTGCTCGTAGTCGGGGAGAATATGGCTACACCTTC. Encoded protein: CARSRGEYGYTF.

The CDR3 region has the DNA TGTGCCATCAGTGAGAAGGACGGGACAGGGGGGGCATTAAGGGAGACCCAGTACTTC. Translation gives CAISEKDGTGGALRETQYF. The genes are TRBV10-3 and TRBJ2-5; 11 bases align to TRBD1. V lost 2 bases and J lost 5; bases outside the gene matches: 16. CDR3 length equals 19 residues. Germline lookup yields CDR1 ENHRY and CDR2 SYGVKD.

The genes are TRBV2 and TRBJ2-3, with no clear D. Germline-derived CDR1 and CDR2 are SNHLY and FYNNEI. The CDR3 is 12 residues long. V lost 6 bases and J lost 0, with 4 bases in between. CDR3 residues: CASSYSTDTQYF. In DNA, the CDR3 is TGTGCCAGCAGCTACAGCACAGATACGCAGTATTTT.

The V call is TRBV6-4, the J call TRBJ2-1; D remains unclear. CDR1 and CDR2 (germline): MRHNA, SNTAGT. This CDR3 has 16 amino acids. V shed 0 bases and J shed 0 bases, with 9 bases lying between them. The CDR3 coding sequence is TGTGCCAGCAGTGACTCTAGTCTGAGCTCCTACAATGAGCAGTTCTTC. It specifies CASSDSSLSSYNEQFF.

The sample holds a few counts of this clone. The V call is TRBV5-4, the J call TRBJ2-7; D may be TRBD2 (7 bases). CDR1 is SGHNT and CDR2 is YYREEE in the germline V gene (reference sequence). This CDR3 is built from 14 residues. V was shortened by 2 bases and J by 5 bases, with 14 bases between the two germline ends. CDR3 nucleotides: TGTGCCAGCAGCTTAGGGGGGAGGGCTAACGAGCAGTACTTC. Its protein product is CASSLGGRANEQYF. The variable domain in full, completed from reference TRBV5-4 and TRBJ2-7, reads ETGVTQSPTHLIKTRGQQVTLRCSSQSGHNTVSWYQQALGQGPQFIFQYYREEENGRGNFPPRFSGLQFPNYSSELNVNALELDDSALYLCASSLGGRANEQYFGPGTRLTVT.

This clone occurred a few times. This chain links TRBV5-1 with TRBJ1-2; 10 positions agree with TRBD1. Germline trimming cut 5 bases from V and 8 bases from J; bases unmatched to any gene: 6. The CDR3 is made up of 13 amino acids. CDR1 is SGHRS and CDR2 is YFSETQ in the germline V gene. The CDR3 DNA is TGCGCCAGCAGACCTGGGACAGGGGAGGGCTACACCTTC. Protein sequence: CASRPGTGEGYTF.